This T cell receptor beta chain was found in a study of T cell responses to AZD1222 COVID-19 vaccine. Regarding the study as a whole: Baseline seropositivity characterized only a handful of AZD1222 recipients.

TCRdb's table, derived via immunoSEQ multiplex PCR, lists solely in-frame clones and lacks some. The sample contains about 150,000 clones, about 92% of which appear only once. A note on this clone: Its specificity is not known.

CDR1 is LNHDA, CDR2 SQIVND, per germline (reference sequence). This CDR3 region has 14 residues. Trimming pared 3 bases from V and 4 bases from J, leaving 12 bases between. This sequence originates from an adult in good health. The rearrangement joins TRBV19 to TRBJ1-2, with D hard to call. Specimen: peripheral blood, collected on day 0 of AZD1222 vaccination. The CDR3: CASSIERGVYGYTF. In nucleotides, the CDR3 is TGTGCCAGTAGTATTGAAAGAGGAGTCTATGGCTACACCTTC.